These 8 T cell receptor beta chains were sequenced from one sample in a study of blood T cell repertoires in COVID-19. Measured with immunoSEQ multiplex PCR; TCRdb has only the in-frame clones, and not every one. The table includes some 270,000 clones, roughly nine tenths detected once. Sequences were obtained from PBMCs or T cells enriched from blood (not recorded which). The receptors were sampled from a woman aged 40 to 49 who had recovered from COVID-19.

The chain combines TRBV6-5 with TRBJ2-7; 8 positions match TRBD1. The CDR3 is made up of 13 amino acids. V was clipped by 6 bases and J by 5 bases; unmatched bases: 6. Looked up from germline, CDR1 is MNHEY and CDR2 is SVGAGI. DNA for the CDR3: TGTGCCAGCAGGATGACAGGGGTGGACGAGCAGTACTTC. Residues: CASRMTGVDEQYF.

This rearrangement joins TRBV7-2 to TRBJ2-5; 13 bases agree with TRBD2. Trimming removed 5 bases from V and 4 bases from J; junction bases left unmatched: 4. The CDR3 runs to 15 residues. Germline assignment: CDR1 SGHTA and CDR2 FQGNSA. The CDR3 nucleotides are TGTGCCAGCAGCCCCCGACTAGCGGGAGGAGAGACCCAGTACTTC. Amino acids: CASSPRLAGGETQYF.

The rearrangement uses TRBV18 and TRBJ1-5; D is perhaps TRBD1 (6 bases). With 2 bases removed from V and 4 bases from J, the gap between germline ends came to 15 bases. The germline V gene encodes CDR1 KGHSH and CDR2 LQKENI. CDR3 length: 16 residues. The CDR3: CASSPSVGGANQPQHF. The CDR3 DNA is TGTGCCAGCTCACCATCCGTCGGGGGGGCTAATCAGCCCCAGCATTTT. The full variable domain, completed using reference TRBV18 and TRBJ1-5, is NAGVMQNPRHLVRRRGQEARLRCSPMKGHSHVYWYRQLPEEGLKFMVYLQKENIIDESGMPKERFSAEFPKEGPSILRIQQVVRGDSAAYFCASSPSVGGANQPQHFGDGTRLSIL.

The chain has TRBV6-1 and TRBJ1-1, with TRBD1 as a possible D gene (5 bases). The CDR3 covers 12 residues. Germline CDR1 and CDR2: MNHNS and SASEGT. V gave up 6 bases and J gave up 3 bases, with 8 bases separating them. The CDR3 region is CASRLGDTEAFF. CDR3 sequence (DNA): TGTGCCAGCAGGTTAGGGGACACTGAAGCTTTCTTT.

This rearrangement joins TRBV7-9 to TRBJ1-4; D unclear. Germline-derived CDR1 and CDR2 are SEHNR and FQNEAQ (reference sequence). V shed 2 bases and J shed 8 bases, with 15 bases lying between them. There are 15 residues in the CDR3. The DNA of the CDR3 is TGTGCCAGCAGCTTAACGGCCCCTCGAGGGGAAAAACTGTTTTTT. Protein: CASSLTAPRGEKLFF.

V is TRBV6-5 and J is TRBJ2-2, with TRBD1 matching 8 bases. The CDR3 is 15 residues long. V gave up 7 bases and J gave up 1 base; unmatched junction bases: 5. CDR1 is MNHEY and CDR2 is SVGAGI in the germline V gene. Written as DNA, the CDR3 is TGTGCCAGCACCATCGACAGGGGGAACACCGGGGAGCTGTTTTTT. As protein: CASTIDRGNTGELFF.

The chain carries TRBV2 and TRBJ1-5; D not certain. CDR1 and CDR2 (germline): SNHLY, FYNNEI. The V end was cut by 3 bases, the J end by 4 bases, with 7 bases between. CDR3 size: 13 residues. The DNA for the CDR3 is TGTGCCAGCAGTGATTGGACTAATCAGCCCCAGCATTTT. It is translated as CASSDWTNQPQHF. The whole variable domain, remainder taken from reference TRBV2 and TRBJ1-5, is EPEVTQTPSHQVTQMGQEVILRCVPISNHLYFYWYRQILGQKVEFLVSFYNNEISEKSEIFDDQFSVERPDGSNFTLKIRSTKLEDSAMYFCASSDWTNQPQHFGDGTRLSIL.

The chain has TRBV5-1 and TRBJ2-5; 10 nucleotides line up with TRBD2. Trimming took 0 bases from V and 4 from J; bases not matched to a gene: 6. From germline, CDR1 is SGHRS and CDR2 YFSETQ. This CDR3 is built from 16 residues. CDR3 bases: TGCGCCAGCAGCTTGGCCAGCGGGGGGGTTGGAGAGACCCAGTACTTC. Its translation is CASSLASGGVGETQYF.